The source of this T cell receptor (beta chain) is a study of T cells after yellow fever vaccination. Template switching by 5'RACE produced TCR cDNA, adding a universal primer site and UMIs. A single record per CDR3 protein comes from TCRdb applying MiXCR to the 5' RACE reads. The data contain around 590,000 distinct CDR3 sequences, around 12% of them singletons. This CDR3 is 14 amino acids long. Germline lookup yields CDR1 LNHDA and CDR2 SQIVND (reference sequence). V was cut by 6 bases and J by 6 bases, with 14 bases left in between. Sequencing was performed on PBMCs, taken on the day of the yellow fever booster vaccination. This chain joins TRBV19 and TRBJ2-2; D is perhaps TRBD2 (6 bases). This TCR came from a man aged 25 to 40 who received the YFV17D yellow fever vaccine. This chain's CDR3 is CASSQLGEAGELFF. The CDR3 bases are TGTGCCAGTAGCCAATTAGGGGAGGCCGGGGAGCTGTTTTTT. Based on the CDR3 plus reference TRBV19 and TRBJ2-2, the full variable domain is DGGITQSPKYLFRKEGQNVTLSCEQNLNHDAMYWYRQDPGQGLRLIYYSQIVNDFQKGDIAEGYSVSREKKESFPLTVTSAQKNPTAFYLCASSQLGEAGELFFGEGSRLTVL.